The 18 T cell receptor beta chains presented below share a single source sample, sequenced in a study of T cells in Graves' hyperthyroidism and ophthalmopathy. Amplification targeted TCR beta CDR3 regions from RNA transcripts. HTBI primers were used for first-round RT-PCR of the TCR CDR3. Each CDR3 protein is one row after TCRdb ran MiXCR on the multiplex PCR reads. This repertoire shows a few hundred thousand distinct CDR3 sequences, 16% found once; its top ten account for approximately 3.5%. The source material was blood. The receptors shown here come from a woman aged 40 to 50 with Graves' ophthalmopathy.

The sample holds many counts of this clonotype. This chain uses TRBV3-1 with TRBJ2-7; 10 bases are shared with TRBD2. Unmatched junction bases numbered 3, after V lost 4 bases and J lost 0 bases. The CDR3 length is 15 residues. CDR1 is LGHDT and CDR2 is YNNKEL in the germline V gene (reference sequence). CDR3 sequence: CASSLGLATSYEQYF. The CDR3 nucleotides are TGTGCCAGCAGCCTGGGACTAGCGACCTCCTACGAGCAGTACTTC.

This clonotype has only a few counts. This chain links TRBV6-1 with TRBJ2-1; D possibly corresponds to TRBD2 (6 bases). The CDR3 loop spans 16 amino acids. Trimming pared 2 bases from V and 3 bases from J, leaving 14 bases between. Looked up from germline, CDR1 is MNHNS and CDR2 is SASEGT. The CDR3 DNA reads TGTGCCAGCAGTGAACTGGGGGGTCCGGGCTACAATGAGCAGTTCTTC. This codes for CASSELGGPGYNEQFF.

V and J are TRBV6-1 and TRBJ2-1; 10 positions match TRBD1. CDR1 is MNHNS, CDR2 SASEGT, per germline. The CDR3 is 15 amino acids. J was trimmed by 7 bases and V by 6 bases; bases with no gene match: 9. The CDR3 DNA reads as TGTGCCAGCAGGTGGGGACAGGGGTTAAATAATGAGCAGTTCTTC. Protein sequence: CASRWGQGLNNEQFF.

The chain links TRBV6-5 to TRBJ2-1; 8 nucleotides match TRBD2. V shed 2 bases, J shed 5 bases, and the junction held 5 bases outside the gene matches. From germline, CDR1 is MNHEY and CDR2 SVGAGI. This CDR3 comprises 15 residues. The CDR3 DNA sequence: TGTGCCAGCAGTTACGGGGGGACTAGTAACAATGAGCAGTTCTTC. It codes for CASSYGGTSNNEQFF.

V is TRBV27 and J is TRBJ2-2; 9 bases align to TRBD1. The J segment lost 4 bases and the V segment lost 2 bases, leaving 5 bases of the junction unmatched. Per germline, CDR1 MNHEY and CDR2 SMNVEV (reference sequence). CDR3 size: 16 residues. In DNA form, the CDR3 reads TGTGCCAGCAGTTTAAAGTTGGGACAGGGCACCGGGGAGCTGTTTTTT. Amino acids: CASSLKLGQGTGELFF.

In its sample, this clonotype was seen many times. As DNA, the CDR3 is TGTGCCAGCAGCTTGGGGGGCGGGACTAGCGGGAGTGGCTACGAGCAGTACTTC. This translates into CASSLGGGTSGSGYEQYF. V is TRBV5-7 and J is TRBJ2-7; 14 bases map to TRBD2. TRBV5-7 is an open reading frame, and its role is uncertain. The CDR3 spans 18 residues. J gave up 3 bases and V 0 bases, and 8 bases lay outside the gene matches.

This clonotype has just a few counts. This chain connects TRBV29-1 to TRBJ2-7; D is unclear. The V gene's germline CDR1 is SQVTM and CDR2 ANQGSEA. The length of the CDR3 is 12 residues. Trimming cost V 4 bases and J 3 bases, with 10 bases left between them. The CDR3 here is CSVVRDGYEQYF. The CDR3 DNA reads as TGCAGCGTTGTTCGAGACGGCTACGAGCAGTACTTC.

The rearrangement uses TRBV30 and TRBJ1-2; TRBD1 matches at 9 bases. The CDR3 covers 12 residues. Trimming at V came to 1 base and at J to 10 bases, leaving 4 bases not matched to a gene. Germline lookup yields CDR1 GTSNPN and CDR2 SVGIG (reference sequence). In DNA, the CDR3 is TGTGCCTGGAGTGGGACAGGGGAGGACTACACCTTC. It specifies CAWSGTGEDYTF.

There are many counts of this clonotype. This rearrangement joins TRBV20-1 to TRBJ2-5, with 9 bases aligning to TRBD2. After removal of 0 bases from V and 2 bases from J, the junction contained 4 bases not matched to a gene. The germline V gene encodes CDR1 DFQATT and CDR2 SNEGSKA (reference sequence). The CDR3 runs 15 residues. CDR3 DNA sequence: TGCAGTGCTAGAGATTTGACTAGCGGACAAGAGACCCAGTACTTC. This gives the protein CSARDLTSGQETQYF.

This clonotype was seen ten or more times. The chain combines TRBV6-2 or TRBV6-3 with TRBJ2-3, with a tentative D call TRBD2 (5 bases). Trimming stripped 5 bases from V and 5 bases from J, with 17 bases between. CDR3 length equals 15 residues. Germline-derived CDR1 and CDR2 are MNHEY and SVGEGT. CDR3 residues: CASSLADSPQDTQYF. The CDR3 nucleotides are TGTGCCAGCAGTCTCGCGGACTCCCCCCAAGATACGCAGTATTTT.

This clonotype was seen at least ten times. The V call is TRBV11-1, the J call TRBJ2-7; 7 positions agree with TRBD2. V was pared by 6 bases and J by 6 bases, with 11 bases of the junction left unmatched. The germline V gene encodes CDR1 SGHAT and CDR2 FQDESV (reference sequence). This CDR3 contains 14 residues. CDR3 sequence: CASSYGLVSGEQYF. The CDR3 nucleotides are TGTGCCAGCAGTTATGGACTAGTGTCGGGCGAGCAGTACTTC.

This clonotype has ten or more counts. In nucleotides, the CDR3 is TGTGCCAGCAGCGTAGGGTGGGACAGCTATGGCTACACCTTC. It yields the protein CASSVGWDSYGYTF. This sequence joins TRBV9 and TRBJ1-2; 7 bases fit TRBD1. The J segment lost 4 bases and the V segment lost 0 bases, leaving 3 bases of the junction unmatched. Per the germline V gene, CDR1 is SGDLS and CDR2 is YYNGEE. This CDR3 contains 14 residues.

In its sample, this clonotype was seen a few times. The chain uses TRBV27 and TRBJ2-1; D is ambiguous. From germline, CDR1 is MNHEY and CDR2 SMNVEV (reference sequence). The CDR3 spans 13 residues. V was cut by 6 bases and J by 5 bases, with 11 bases left in between. The DNA of the CDR3 is TGTGCCAGCAGACACAGAACCCACAATGAGCAGTTCTTC. This translates into CASRHRTHNEQFF.

The chain uses TRBV2 and TRBJ1-2; D may be TRBD1 (6 bases). The CDR3 has 14 amino acids. Trimming removed 6 bases from V and 4 bases from J, with 15 bases in between. Germline V CDR1 and CDR2: SNHLY, FYNNEI. CDR3 nucleotides: TGTGCCAGCAGCTTTGGGACATGGAGCTATGGCTACACCTTC. Its protein is CASSFGTWSYGYTF.

This clonotype was counted a few times. The genes are TRBV18 and TRBJ2-1, with 7 bases that match TRBD2. This CDR3 has 16 residues. After removal of 6 bases from V and 3 bases from J, the junction contained 11 bases not matched to a gene. Looked up from germline, CDR1 is KGHSH and CDR2 is LQKENI. CDR3 residues: CASSRVAGEYYNEQFF. CDR3 bases: TGTGCCAGCTCCCGCGTAGCGGGTGAATACTACAATGAGCAGTTCTTC. The full variable domain, with the rest looked up from reference TRBV18 and TRBJ2-1, is NAGVMQNPRHLVRRRGQEARLRCSPMKGHSHVYWYRQLPEEGLKFMVYLQKENIIDESGMPKERFSAEFPKEGPSILRIQQVVRGDSAAYFCASSRVAGEYYNEQFFGPGTRLTVL.

About this clonotype: Being one base from a much bigger clone, this may be a read error. The chain links TRBV2 to TRBJ2-3, with TRBD2 matching over 9 bases. The CDR3 is 15 residues long. CDR1 is SNHLY and CDR2 is FYNNEI in the germline V gene. Trimming removed 6 bases from V and 5 bases from J; junction bases left unmatched: 9. CDR3 sequence reads: CASRGAGGRLDTQYF. Here the CDR3 DNA reads TGTGCCAGCAGGGGTGCGGGAGGGCGGTTAGATACGCAGTATTTT.

In this sample, this clonotype turned up a few times. The chain links TRBV7-9 to TRBJ2-6, with 7 bases lining up with TRBD2. The CDR3 has 16 residues. The germline V gene has CDR1 SEHNR and CDR2 FQNEAQ (reference sequence). The V segment lost 4 bases and the J segment 2 bases; nucleotides outside the gene matches: 5. CDR3 nucleotide sequence: TGTGCCAGCAGCTCTAGGGGAGGGACTGGGGCCAACGTCCTGACTTTC. Its translation is CASSSRGGTGANVLTF.

This clonotype was counted a single time. The chain recombines TRBV10-3 with TRBJ2-5; 7 nucleotides agree with TRBD2. The CDR3 sequence is 15 residues long. V was clipped by 2 bases and J by 3 bases; unmatched bases: 6. The V gene's germline CDR1 is ENHRY and CDR2 SYGVKD. CDR3 sequence: CAISEPGGYKETQYF. As DNA, the CDR3 is TGTGCCATCAGTGAGCCGGGAGGTTACAAAGAGACCCAGTACTTC.